Below, 24 T cell receptor beta chains from the same sample are listed, as sequenced in a study of human T cells and chemical hapten exposure (dated by TCRdb to 2020 to 2022). The time point label here, explained by the study, means: patch test 1, 2 weeks after DPC sensitization. The intended sense of this specimen's treatment or condition label: therapeutic diphenylcyclopropenone sensitization with weekly scalp DPC. The library was made by RACE. Sequencing took place on a NextSeq 500. TCRdb reprocessed the public reads (quality trimming at Q25 with fastp, clone calling with MiXCR) and kept in-frame beta chains. Each CDR3 protein appears once, grouped with its most common genes and DNA. The sample yields some 200,000 distinct CDR3 sequences; around 24% were counted once. The ten most abundant clones make up about 7% of the sample. The starting material was whole blood, obtained in connection with sensitization to the hapten diphenylcyclopropenone (DPC). The source is a woman between 45 and 60 years old with alopecia areata. Some clones in this sample may be carry-over from other donors' samples.

V is TRBV6-5 and J is TRBJ2-1; possible D gene TRBD2, 6 bases. The CDR3 loop spans 12 amino acids. Per the germline V gene, CDR1 is MNHEY and CDR2 is SVGAGI. V lost 4 bases and J lost 13, with 14 bases in between. The CDR3 reads CASSSPPGVQFF. The CDR3 coding sequence is TGTGCCAGCAGTTCCCCCCCGGGGGTCCAGTTCTTC.

This clonotype appeared a few times. V and J are TRBV5-1 and TRBJ2-3, with TRBD2 as a possible D gene (5 bases). Trimming stripped 4 bases from V and 3 bases from J, with 12 bases between. Germline V gives CDR1 SGHRS, CDR2 YFSETQ. This CDR3 contains 14 residues. CDR3 protein: CASSLSVGTDTQYF. CDR3 DNA sequence: TGCGCCAGCAGCCTTAGCGTGGGGACAGATACGCAGTATTTT. Full variable domain (outside the CDR3, taken from reference TRBV5-1 and TRBJ2-3): KAGVTQTPRYLIKTRGQQVTLSCSPISGHRSVSWYQQTPGQGLQFLFEYFSETQRNKGNFPGRFSGRQFSNSRSEMNVSTLELGDSALYLCASSLSVGTDTQYFGPGTRLTVL.

This clonotype appeared a few times. The gene calls are TRBV2 and TRBJ1-5; D is ambiguous. Trimming took 6 bases from V and 3 from J, leaving 6 bases between them. CDR3 size: 12 residues. CDR1 is SNHLY, CDR2 FYNNEI, per germline. CDR3 DNA sequence: TGTGCCAGCAGCCTTTACAATCAGCCCCAGCATTTT. It encodes CASSLYNQPQHF. The full variable domain, in which reference TRBV2 and TRBJ1-5 provide the parts outside the CDR3, is EPEVTQTPSHQVTQMGQEVILRCVPISNHLYFYWYRQILGQKVEFLVSFYNNEISEKSEIFDDQFSVERPDGSNFTLKIRSTKLEDSAMYFCASSLYNQPQHFGDGTRLSIL.

V usage is TRBV21-1 and J usage is TRBJ2-7; the table's D call of TRBD1 was not tested on the DNA. TRBV21-1 is assigned pseudogene status. The CDR3 runs 16 residues. CDR3 amino acids: CASSTGPRTWSHEQYF. CDR3 nucleotides: TGTGCCAGCAGCACGGGACCCCGGACGTGGTCGCACGAGCAGTACTTC.

This clonotype was observed a few times. The CDR3 sequence is CASSQGPGGTDTQYF. The CDR3 coding sequence is TGTGCCAGCAGCCAAGGTCCGGGAGGCACAGATACGCAGTATTTT. V gene TRBV3-1 combines with J gene TRBJ2-3; maybe TRBD2 (6 bases). The V end was cut by 1 base, the J end by 1 base, with 9 bases between. This CDR3 is 15 amino acids long. Germline lookup yields CDR1 LGHDT and CDR2 YNNKEL (reference sequence).

The J gene is TRBJ2-7, the V gene TRBV6-5; TRBD2 matches at 9 bases. The V gene end was trimmed by 2 bases and the J gene end by 4 bases; junction bases not matched to a gene: 3. This CDR3 has 14 amino acids. Germline CDR1 MNHEY, CDR2 SVGAGI. The CDR3 loop is CASSYGGRAYEQYF. The CDR3 bases are TGTGCCAGCAGTTACGGCGGGAGGGCTTACGAGCAGTACTTC.

The CDR3, as DNA: TGCGCCAGCAGTGATCCTCCCAATACCGGGACTAGAAACACCGGGGAGCTGTTTTTT. It codes for CASSDPPNTGTRNTGELFF. The genes are TRBV10-1 and TRBJ2-2, with 8 bases fitting TRBD2. After removal of 3 bases from V and 2 bases from J, the junction contained 14 bases not matched to a gene. The germline V gene encodes CDR1 WNHNN and CDR2 SYGVQD (reference sequence). This CDR3 is built from 19 residues.

The chain links TRBV11-3 to TRBJ2-1; TRBD1 is a possible D gene (6 bases). Trimming shortened V by 5 bases and J by 2 bases, and 13 bases separated the two germline ends. CDR3 length equals 15 residues. Germline V gives CDR1 SGHNT, CDR2 YENEEA. In nucleotides, the CDR3 is TGTGCCAGCAGCCTTTCAGGGGTCGCCTACAATGAGCAGTTCTTC. Encoded protein: CASSLSGVAYNEQFF.

The chain carries TRBV12-3 or TRBV12-4 and TRBJ1-1; the D is unclear. Trimming removed 4 bases at V and 6 bases at J, with 21 bases between. The CDR3 has 16 amino acids. CDR3 bases: TGTGCCAGCAGTTCCCCCCGAGGAGCCCTTGTCGCTGAAGCTTTCTTT. It translates to CASSSPRGALVAEAFF.

This clonotype was detected ten times or more. This sequence joins TRBV29-1 and TRBJ1-1; unclear D gene. Per germline, CDR1 SQVTM and CDR2 ANQGSEA. CDR3 length equals 13 residues. Trimming left V 7 bases short and J 1 base short, with 13 bases between. CDR3 loop: CSAETTQNTEAFF. CDR3 in DNA: TGCAGCGCGGAGACGACACAGAACACTGAAGCTTTCTTT.

This clonotype came up many times. This chain joins TRBV12-3 or TRBV12-4 and TRBJ2-1; 10 bases are a match to TRBD2. The CDR3 is 14 residues long. V shed 6 bases, J shed 5 bases, and the junction held 4 bases outside the gene matches. The CDR3 nucleotides are TGTGCCAGCAGAACCGGGACTAGCGACAATGAGCAGTTCTTC. Protein sequence: CASRTGTSDNEQFF.

The V call is TRBV7-8, the J call TRBJ1-4; 7 nucleotides match TRBD1. CDR3 length: 16 residues. CDR1 and CDR2 (germline): SGHVS, FQNEAQ. V lost 5 bases, J lost 0 bases, and 6 bases stayed unmatched. This CDR3 reads CASSRQGPATNEKLFF. The CDR3 nucleotides are TGTGCCAGCAGCCGACAGGGACCTGCAACTAATGAAAAACTGTTTTTT.

The chain is built from TRBV7-9 and TRBJ2-1, with no clear D. The germline V and J ends were trimmed by 4 bases and 8 bases, with 12 bases remaining between them. The CDR3 runs to 13 residues. Per germline, CDR1 SEHNR and CDR2 FQNEAQ (reference sequence). The CDR3 DNA sequence: TGTGCCAGCAGCTCGAACCCCGTCGATGAGCAGTTCTTC. Translated: CASSSNPVDEQFF.

The J gene is TRBJ2-7, the V gene TRBV6-6; TRBD2 matches 11 bases. The CDR3 extends over 16 amino acids. CDR1 MNHNY and CDR2 SVGAGI come from the germline V gene (reference sequence). Trimming cost V 5 bases and J 4 bases; bases outside gene matches: 10. This chain's CDR3 is CASSRQTSGTLYEQYF. The CDR3 nucleotides read TGTGCCAGCAGTCGTCAGACTAGCGGGACGCTATACGAGCAGTACTTC.

This chain links TRBV12-5 with TRBJ2-7; D unresolved. V was clipped by 4 bases and J by 6 bases, with 16 bases between them. This CDR3 is 14 amino acids long. Germline V gene sequence: CDR1 LGHNT, CDR2 FRNRAP. The CDR3 reads CASGSNTPWVEQYF. The CDR3 DNA sequence: TGTGCTAGTGGTTCCAACACCCCTTGGGTCGAGCAGTACTTC.

This clonotype was picked up a small number of times. This chain connects TRBV25-1 to TRBJ2-7; D is unclear. Germline V gene sequence: CDR1 MGHDK, CDR2 SYGVNS. The V and J ends lost 3 bases and 5 bases respectively, with 11 bases between them. The CDR3 consists of 13 residues. CDR3 nucleotides: TGTGCCAGCAGTGACCCCGGACGGCACGAGCAGTACTTC. Protein product: CASSDPGRHEQYF.

This clonotype has only a few counts. The V and J genes are TRBV14 and TRBJ2-3; D is ambiguous. V gave up 4 bases and J gave up 4 bases, with 6 bases separating them. Germline V CDR1 and CDR2: SGHDN, FVKESK. The CDR3 covers 12 residues. DNA for the CDR3: TGTGCCAGCAGCCCTTCCGCAGATACGCAGTATTTT. It encodes CASSPSADTQYF. Based on the CDR3 plus reference TRBV14 and TRBJ2-3, the full variable domain is EAGVTQFPSHSVIEKGQTVTLRCDPISGHDNLYWYRRVMGKEIKFLLHFVKESKQDESGMPNNRFLAERTGGTYSTLKVQPAELEDSGVYFCASSPSADTQYFGPGTRLTVL.

The sample holds a few counts of this clonotype. In DNA, the CDR3 is TGTGCCTGGAGTGTACGACGAGGGGCCGATGGCTACACCTTC. As protein: CAWSVRRGADGYTF. V is TRBV30 and J is TRBJ1-2; D perhaps matches TRBD1 (5 bases). Trimming left V 0 bases short and J 6 bases short, with 14 bases between. The germline CDR1 and CDR2 sequences are GTSNPN and SVGIG (reference sequence). CDR3 size: 14 residues.

The V and J genes are TRBV5-1 and TRBJ1-1, with D maybe TRBD1 (5 bases). From germline, CDR1 is SGHRS and CDR2 YFSETQ. The CDR3 sequence is 16 residues long. V lost 4 bases and J 4 bases, leaving 20 bases between the germline ends. The CDR3 DNA sequence: TGCGCCAGCAGCGCGACAGCGGGGAGGGTAGGCACTGAAGCTTTCTTT. Protein product: CASSATAGRVGTEAFF.

This clonotype was picked up a small number of times. The J gene is TRBJ2-7, the V gene TRBV28; D ambiguous. This CDR3 contains 12 residues. Germline CDR1 MDHEN, CDR2 SYDVKM. Trimming removed 6 bases at V and 2 bases at J, with 8 bases between. The CDR3 sequence: CASSTLPYEQYF. CDR3 bases: TGTGCCAGCAGCACACTTCCCTACGAGCAGTACTTC.

The chain combines TRBV27 with TRBJ1-5; a weak D match, TRBD1 (5 bases). The V gene's germline CDR1 is MNHEY and CDR2 SMNVEV (reference sequence). CDR3 length equals 15 residues. V shed 6 bases and J shed 1 base, with 13 bases lying between them. The CDR3 coding sequence is TGTGCCAGCAGGCAGGGTAGTCGCAGCAATCAGCCCCAGCATTTT. Its protein product is CASRQGSRSNQPQHF.

DNA of the CDR3: TGCAGTGCCCCAGTAACCGGGAGCTCCTACAATGAGCAGTTCTTC. The encoded protein is CSAPVTGSSYNEQFF. The chain combines TRBV20-1 with TRBJ2-1, with D maybe TRBD2 (6 bases). The length of the CDR3 is 15 residues. V lost 6 bases and J 0 bases, leaving 15 bases between the germline ends. Looked up from germline, CDR1 is DFQATT and CDR2 is SNEGSKA (reference sequence).

The CDR3 spells CASSLKSLNLGNEQFF. Written as DNA, the CDR3 is TGTGCCAGCAGCTTGAAAAGCCTCAACTTGGGCAATGAGCAGTTCTTC. The V gene is TRBV5-4, the J gene TRBJ2-1; no definite D call. The germline V gene encodes CDR1 SGHNT and CDR2 YYREEE (reference sequence). V gave up 1 base and J gave up 6 bases, with 17 bases separating them. CDR3 length: 16 amino acids.

About this clonotype: One end of the junction varies from germline; a read error may be responsible. The gene calls are TRBV3-1 and TRBJ1-1, with a tentative D call TRBD1 (5 bases). Germline CDR1 and CDR2: LGHDT and YNNKEL (reference sequence). The CDR3 is made up of 12 amino acids. The DNA for the CDR3 is TGTGCCAGCACCCAAGTCGGACAAGAAGCTTTCTTT. This gives the protein CASTQVGQEAFF.